This T cell receptor (beta chain) emerged from a study of identical twins. Overall study results and limits: Sequences that were beta out-of-frame showed weaker excess twin sharing. Conclusions were drawn cross-sectionally by statistical analysis, without following the same donors.

A universal primer site was added by template switching, and unique molecular identifiers were carried by the cDNA. TCRdb passed the 5' RACE reads through MiXCR, listing each CDR3 protein once. The sample consists of approximately 700,000 distinct CDR3 sequences, 5.5% to 6.5% of them appearing once. In this sample, this clonotype turned up a few times. Antigen specificity is unknown. Germline V lookup: CDR1 LNHDA, CDR2 SQIVND (reference sequence). This CDR3 region has 12 residues. The trim removed 10 bases at V and 5 bases at J, leaving 6 bases unmatched. The sequence was obtained from a young man in good health. Sequencing used naive T cells sorted from blood. The rearrangement links TRBV19 to TRBJ2-5, with TRBD2 matching 8 bases. Here the CDR3 reads CATQREKETQYF. The CDR3 DNA reads as TGTGCCACCCAGCGGGAGAAGGAGACCCAGTACTTC.